The clone carrying this T cell receptor beta chain was recorded once. This entry is derived from a study of blood T cell repertoires in COVID-19. Study background: Specimens from acute and convalescent COVID-19 originated in the United States, Italy and Spain. Nucleic acid was either cDNA or gDNA, and it came from T cells, B-cell-depleted T cells, or PBMCs.

Per the study methods: For nucleated cells, counts were estimated from reference gene primer amplification. Produced via immunoSEQ multiplex PCR; TCRdb's table is partial and in-frame only. That table furnishes V, J and clone size, whereas the DNA furnished D and trimming. This sample has roughly 100,000 clones, with 87% found just once. After removal of 5 bases from V and 2 bases from J, the junction contained 6 bases not matched to a gene. This CDR3 has 14 amino acids. Germline V gene sequence: CDR1 LGHDT, CDR2 YNNKEL (reference sequence). The sample was peripheral blood. This clonotype originated in a man over 45 with active COVID-19. The chain has TRBV3-1 (or the pseudogene TRBV3-2) and TRBJ2-7; TRBD1 matches at 7 bases. DNA of the CDR3: TGTGCCAGCAGCAAACGACAGGGCGCCTACGAGCAGTACTTC. Its translation is CASSKRQGAYEQYF.